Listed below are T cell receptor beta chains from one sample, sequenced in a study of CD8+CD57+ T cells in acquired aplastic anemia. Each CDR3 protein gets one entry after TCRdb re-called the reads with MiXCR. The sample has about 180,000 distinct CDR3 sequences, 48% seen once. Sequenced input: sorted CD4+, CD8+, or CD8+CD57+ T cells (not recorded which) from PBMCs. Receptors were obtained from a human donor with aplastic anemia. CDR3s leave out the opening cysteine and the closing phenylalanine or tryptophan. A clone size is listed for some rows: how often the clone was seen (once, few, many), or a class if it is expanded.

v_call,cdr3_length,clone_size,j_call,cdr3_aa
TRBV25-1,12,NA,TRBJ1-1,ASSVGAGSTEAF
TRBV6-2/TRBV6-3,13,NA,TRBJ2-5,ASSYASGGEETQY
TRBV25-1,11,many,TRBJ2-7,ASRATGGNEQY
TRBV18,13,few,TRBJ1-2,ASSPPNRASGRYT
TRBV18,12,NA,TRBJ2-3,ASSPGLAGGAQY
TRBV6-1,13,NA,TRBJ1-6,ASRPGTVWNSPPH
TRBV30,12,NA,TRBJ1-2,AWSAAGKKHGYT
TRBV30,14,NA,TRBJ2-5,AWSRGTSGSQETQY
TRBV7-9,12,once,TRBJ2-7,ASSLTGTSYEQY
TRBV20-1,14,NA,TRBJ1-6,SAQPRGTSYNSPLH
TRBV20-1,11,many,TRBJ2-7,SASRDGSYEQY
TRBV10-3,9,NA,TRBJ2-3,AISQGGTQY
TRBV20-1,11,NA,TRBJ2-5,SARTGAGETQY
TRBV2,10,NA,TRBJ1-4,ASSETGLKLF
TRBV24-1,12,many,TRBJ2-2,ATSLGTDTGELF
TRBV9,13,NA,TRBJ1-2,ASSVAPQGNYGYT
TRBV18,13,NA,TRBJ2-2,ASSPSLSRAGELF
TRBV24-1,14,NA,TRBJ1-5,ATSESGTGIGQPQH
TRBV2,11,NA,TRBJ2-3,ASSVTDTDTQY
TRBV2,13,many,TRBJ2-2,ASSVRDRGRGELF
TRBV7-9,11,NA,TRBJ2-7,ASEGAEDYEQY
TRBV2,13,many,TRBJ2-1,ASSPVGTAENEQF
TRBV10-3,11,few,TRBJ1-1,ASVSQVNTEAF
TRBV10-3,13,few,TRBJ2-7,AISDPGQGIYEQY
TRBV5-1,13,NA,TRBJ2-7,ASSPLAGANYEQY
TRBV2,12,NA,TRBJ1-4,ASSDSFDTEKLF
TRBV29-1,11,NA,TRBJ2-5,SVEKGRGETQY
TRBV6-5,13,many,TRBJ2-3,ASSYRALPPDTQY
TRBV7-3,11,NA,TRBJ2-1,ASSPGQPNEQF
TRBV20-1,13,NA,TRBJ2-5,SASNYLSGLETQY
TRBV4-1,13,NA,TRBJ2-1,ASSQVDKENNEQF
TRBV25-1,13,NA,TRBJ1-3,ASSLLGAHGSTIY
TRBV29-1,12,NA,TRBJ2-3,SLGGTGGTDTQY
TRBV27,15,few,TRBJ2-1,ASSLSAGTGRSNEQF
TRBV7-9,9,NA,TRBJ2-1,ASSLADEQF
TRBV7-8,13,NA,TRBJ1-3,ASSLTGSSGNTIY
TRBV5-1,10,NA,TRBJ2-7,ASSLVQGEQY
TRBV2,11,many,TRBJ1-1,ASVSLGNTEAF
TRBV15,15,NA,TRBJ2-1,ATRPEGGRSSYNEQF
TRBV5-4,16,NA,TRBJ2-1,ASSFGLAGGFSYNEQF
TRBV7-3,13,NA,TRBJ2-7,ASSLMTASSYEQY
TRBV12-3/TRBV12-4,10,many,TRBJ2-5,ASSFYTETQY
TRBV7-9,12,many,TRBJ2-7,AWGGGPRANEQY
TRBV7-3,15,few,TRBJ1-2,ASSSPSGTGSHYGYT
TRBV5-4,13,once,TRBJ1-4,ASSLDGGRNEKLF
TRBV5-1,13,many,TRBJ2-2,ASSERGLDTGELF
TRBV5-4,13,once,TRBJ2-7,ASSISGGAAYEQY
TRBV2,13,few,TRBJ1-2,ASRDRLSSFYGYT
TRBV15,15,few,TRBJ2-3,ATSRDWTSGRTDTQY
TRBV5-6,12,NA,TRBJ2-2,ASSLDLNTGEPF
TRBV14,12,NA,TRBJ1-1,ASSRDRKNTEAF
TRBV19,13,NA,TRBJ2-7,ASSIGLAGSYEQY